This T cell receptor (beta chain) was profiled in a study of cytomegalovirus exposure and HLA in healthy donors. On the study more broadly: As an earlier analysis found, 150 million to 200 million T cells yielded around 110 million unique TCR beta sequences. Study observations and caveats: It was reported that the classifier diagnosed cytomegalovirus status with high specificity and sensitivity in both the original and validation cohorts.

Of note for this clone: Its specificity is unknown.

With 60 Vbeta and 13 Jbeta primers, the PCR was carried out. Assay: immunoSEQ multiplex PCR; the TCRdb copy retains only in-frame clones and omits some. This table has around 160,000 clones, 75% appearing once. The donors gave bone marrow, and they were healthy. The CDR3 has 13 amino acids. Germline CDR1 reads SQVTM; CDR2 reads ANQGSEA. V lost 4 bases, J lost 7 bases, and 15 bases lay in between. Source material: PBMCs. J is TRBJ2-3 and V is TRBV29-1; weak D call: TRBD2 (7 bases). The sequence was collected from a male donor in good health and CMV-seronegative. The CDR3 bases are TGCAGCGTTGGATCGGGGGGCATAAATACGCAGTATTTT. Protein sequence: CSVGSGGINTQYF.